A single sample gave rise to the 8 T cell receptor delta chains below, sequenced in a study of gamma-delta T cells after stem cell transplantation. TCRdb applied CATT to the RT-PCR reads for clone calling. The profile covers about 5,400 delta-chain clones, with approximately 9% appearing a single time and roughly an eighth taken by the ten largest. The sequenced sample was gamma-delta T cells. The source is a human donor. It is not recorded whose cells these are; they may come from a transplant donor.

On this clone itself: Since a far larger clone is one base different, this is likely a read error. The chain uses TRDV2 and TRDJ1; no clear D gene. CDR1 GEAIGNYY and CDR2 EKD come from the germline V gene. The CDR3 extends over 13 amino acids. With 2 bases removed from V and 4 bases from J, the gap between germline ends came to 10 bases. The CDR3 sequence is CACDSLDGDKLIF. The DNA of the CDR3 is TGTGCCTGTGACAGCCTGGATGGCGATAAACTCATCTTT.

As for this clone: A read error may be the cause here, since a much bigger clone is one base away. The chain has TRDV2 and TRDJ1, with 7 bases matching TRDD3. Trimming took 0 bases from V and 7 from J; bases not matched to a gene: 16. Germline-derived CDR1 and CDR2 are GEAIGNYY and EKD. The CDR3 runs 17 residues. CDR3 in DNA: TGTGCCTGTGACACCGTGGACCCGGGGATAATTGTGCCTAAACTCATCTTT. It translates to CACDTVDPGIIVPKLIF.

This clone was picked up a small number of times. TCRdb's protein does not match the DNA translation at residue 8; the protein provided is translated from the DNA. The rearrangement joins TRDV2 to TRDJ1; 7 bases map to TRDD3. The junction had 10 bases not matched to a gene; V was cut back by 3 bases and J by 1 base. The length of the CDR3 is 16 residues. The germline V gene has CDR1 GEAIGNYY and CDR2 EKD. The CDR3 DNA reads as TGTGCCTGTGACGAACTGGGGAATACTGGCACCGATAAACTCATCTTT. Amino acids: CACDELGNTGTDKLIF.

Only a few counts were recorded for this clone. The chain has TRDV2 and TRDJ1; TRDD3 agrees at 11 bases. With V trimmed by 0 bases and J by 2 bases, 4 bases remained unmatched. Germline CDR1 and CDR2: GEAIGNYY and EKD. CDR3 length: 16 residues. The CDR3 nucleotides read TGTGCCTGTGACACCCTGGGGGATACCCTAACCGATAAACTCATCTTT. It codes for CACDTLGDTLTDKLIF.

This clone was counted between two and nine times. A far bigger clonotype differs at one base, so this is likely a read error. Within the sample, other DNA sequences also encode this same CDR3. The chain links TRDV2 to TRDJ1, with TRDD3 as a possible D gene (6 bases). Germline CDR1 and CDR2: GEAIGNYY and EKD. This CDR3 region has 16 residues. V was pared by 3 bases and J by 0 bases, with 16 bases between. The CDR3 DNA follows: TGTGCCTGTGACGACTTAACGGGGGGACACACCGATAAACTCATCTTT. It translates to CACDDLTGGHTDKLIF.

This clone has just a few counts. The V and J genes are TRDV2 and TRDJ1, with TRDD3 matching over 11 bases. V gave up 3 bases and J gave up 5 bases; unmatched junction bases: 10. This CDR3 has 16 residues. The germline CDR1 and CDR2 sequences are GEAIGNYY and EKD. CDR3 residues: CACDPVLGDKSDKLIF. CDR3 in DNA: TGTGCCTGTGACCCAGTACTGGGGGATAAGTCAGATAAACTCATCTTT.

Sample share makes this clone medium-sized. V gene TRDV2 combines with J gene TRDJ1, with 12 bases identical to TRDD3. Per the germline V gene, CDR1 is GEAIGNYY and CDR2 is EKD. With V trimmed by 0 bases and J by 2 bases, 3 bases remained unmatched. The CDR3 is 16 amino acids. The CDR3 loop is CACDTLGDTRTDKLIF. CDR3 nucleotides: TGTGCCTGTGACACCCTGGGGGATACGCGGACCGATAAACTCATCTTT.

Notes on this clone: A far larger clone is only one base removed, so a read error is likely. This sample includes further DNA sequences coding for the same CDR3. V gene TRDV2 combines with J gene TRDJ1; 8 nucleotides agree with TRDD3. CDR1 and CDR2 (germline): GEAIGNYY, EKD. The CDR3 length is 16 residues. V was pared by 7 bases and J by 0 bases, with 12 bases of the junction left unmatched. This chain's CDR3 is CACDSLGDQYTDKLIF. CDR3 in DNA: TGTGCCTGCGACTCCCTGGGGGACCAGTACACCGATAAACTCATCTTT.